Below are 29 T cell receptor beta chains sequenced from a single sample in a study of blood T cell repertoires in COVID-19. Produced via immunoSEQ multiplex PCR; TCRdb's table is partial and in-frame only. The sample consists of under 300,000 clones, around 82% of them appearing once. The sequenced material came from peripheral blood. These receptors were obtained from a man of 80 years or more with acute or convalescent COVID-19.

This chain links TRBV28 with TRBJ2-3, with TRBD2 identical over 9 bases. CDR1 is MDHEN and CDR2 is SYDVKM in the germline V gene. Trimming cost V 7 bases and J 3 bases; bases outside gene matches: 14. This CDR3 comprises 17 residues. The CDR3 DNA follows: TGTGCCAGCAACTTAGGGTCCGCCAGCGGGGGGACAGATACGCAGTATTTT. This sequence encodes CASNLGSASGGTDTQYF.

The chain uses TRBV15 and TRBJ2-5; 8 positions agree with TRBD2. The germline CDR1 and CDR2 sequences are LNHNV and YYDKDF (reference sequence). The CDR3 extends over 16 amino acids. The V gene end was trimmed by 4 bases and the J gene end by 1 base; junction bases not matched to a gene: 8. The CDR3 sequence: CATSTLTSASQETQYF. In nucleotides, the CDR3 is TGTGCCACCAGCACCTTGACTAGCGCGAGCCAAGAGACCCAGTACTTC.

This clone showed up just once. V gene TRBV12-3 or TRBV12-4 combines with J gene TRBJ2-1; possible D gene TRBD1, 6 bases. V was pared by 8 bases and J by 7 bases, with 9 bases between. The CDR3 consists of 11 residues. CDR3 DNA sequence: TGTGCCAGCCAGAGGGGGAATGAGCAGTTCTTC. The encoded protein is CASQRGNEQFF.

The V and J genes are TRBV5-1 and TRBJ1-1, with 8 bases that match TRBD1. CDR3 length: 13 amino acids. Germline-derived CDR1 and CDR2 are SGHRS and YFSETQ. J was trimmed by 2 bases and V by 6 bases; bases with no gene match: 3. CDR3 coding DNA: TGCGCCAGCAACTCAGGGGGCAACACTGAAGCTTTCTTT. This translates into CASNSGGNTEAFF.

The chain joins TRBV2 to TRBJ2-7, with 10 bases identical to TRBD1. The CDR3 has 14 amino acids. With 6 bases clipped from V and 6 bases from J, the junction kept 8 bases outside the gene matches. The germline CDR1 and CDR2 sequences are SNHLY and FYNNEI. The CDR3 region has the DNA TGTGCCAGCAGCGCCGGGACAGGGGTCGGCGAGCAGTACTTC. It yields the protein CASSAGTGVGEQYF.

The chain carries TRBV29-1 and TRBJ2-7; 10 bases line up with TRBD2. This CDR3 is 13 amino acids long. The germline V gene has CDR1 SQVTM and CDR2 ANQGSEA. V lost 4 bases and J lost 5; bases outside the gene matches: 5. Here the CDR3 DNA reads TGCAGCGTTGTAGTAGCGGGAGGTAACGAGCAGTACTTC. Its protein is CSVVVAGGNEQYF.

The chain employs TRBV18 and TRBJ2-3, with 8 bases aligning to TRBD1. CDR3 size: 15 residues. The ends lost 3 bases at V and 6 bases at J; junction bases unmatched: 8. The germline V gene has CDR1 KGHSH and CDR2 LQKENI. Here the CDR3 DNA reads TGTGCCAGCTCACCTCGGACAGGGACTGGGGATACGCAGTATTTT. Its translation is CASSPRTGTGDTQYF.

The table lists this clone with many counts. The junction differs from germline at one of its ends, possibly a read error. The CDR3 DNA sequence: TGTGCCAGCAGTCCACTGACAGGGGGCTCGGACTTC. It codes for CASSPLTGGSDF. This chain uses TRBV28 with TRBJ2-4, with 10 bases aligning to TRBD1. CDR1 is MDHEN, CDR2 SYDVKM, per germline. This CDR3 contains 12 residues.

This chain joins TRBV6-6 and TRBJ1-6; unclear D gene. Trimming took off 5 bases at V and 2 bases at J, with 10 bases between the two ends. The CDR3 has 15 amino acids. Germline CDR1 reads MNHNY; CDR2 reads SVGAGI (reference sequence). The CDR3 here is CASSPGGTYNSPLHF. CDR3 sequence (DNA): TGTGCCAGCAGTCCCGGAGGGACCTATAATTCACCCCTCCACTTT.

The chain carries TRBV28 and TRBJ2-5; 13 positions match TRBD2. V was pared by 9 bases and J by 2 bases, with 12 bases of the junction left unmatched. The CDR3 totals 17 residues. The germline CDR1 and CDR2 sequences are MDHEN and SYDVKM. The CDR3 reads CARWTSGGPRNQETQYF. The CDR3, as DNA: TGTGCCAGATGGACTAGCGGGGGCCCCCGGAATCAAGAGACCCAGTACTTC.

The chain's CDR3 is CASSFGRGSSYEQYF. The CDR3 DNA is TGTGCCAGCAGCTTTGGCAGGGGTTCCTCCTACGAGCAGTACTTC. This chain uses TRBV11-2 with TRBJ2-7; a weak D match, TRBD1 (6 bases). The CDR3 consists of 15 residues. Germline V gives CDR1 SGHAT, CDR2 FQNNGV. The V and J ends lost 3 bases and 0 bases respectively, with 12 bases between them.

The chain carries TRBV7-6 and TRBJ1-2; 9 nucleotides align to TRBD1. This CDR3 is built from 15 residues. Germline V gene sequence: CDR1 SGHVS, CDR2 FNYEAQ. The ends lost 4 bases at V and 5 bases at J; junction bases unmatched: 8. In nucleotides, the CDR3 is TGTGCCAGCAGCTACCAACAGGGGGCTAGGTATGGCTACACCTTC. Protein: CASSYQQGARYGYTF.

V gene TRBV6-2 or TRBV6-3 combines with J gene TRBJ2-7, with D perhaps matching TRBD2 (6 bases). Trimming pared 4 bases from V and 2 bases from J, leaving 18 bases between. Germline assignment: CDR1 MNHEY and CDR2 SVGEGT. The CDR3 totals 16 residues. The DNA for the CDR3 is TGTGCCAGCAGTTTCCTACCGGGACTGAACCCCTACGAGCAGTACTTC. Translating it yields CASSFLPGLNPYEQYF.

V usage is TRBV2 and J usage is TRBJ1-5, with a possible D match to TRBD1 (5 bases). Germline loops: CDR1 SNHLY, CDR2 FYNNEI. This CDR3 is 17 amino acids long. V was cut by 6 bases and J by 0 bases, with 18 bases left in between. DNA for the CDR3: TGTGCCAGCAGGGAACAGGATACCCTATATAGCAATCAGCCCCAGCATTTT. It codes for CASREQDTLYSNQPQHF. Complete variable domain (other parts from reference TRBV2 and TRBJ1-5): EPEVTQTPSHQVTQMGQEVILRCVPISNHLYFYWYRQILGQKVEFLVSFYNNEISEKSEIFDDQFSVERPDGSNFTLKIRSTKLEDSAMYFCASREQDTLYSNQPQHFGDGTRLSIL.

The rearrangement links TRBV7-8 to TRBJ2-5; possible D gene TRBD1, 5 bases. The CDR3 has 14 residues. The V and J ends lost 5 bases and 3 bases respectively, with 13 bases between them. The germline V gene has CDR1 SGHVS and CDR2 FQNEAQ. CDR3 DNA: TGTGCCAGCAGCGGCCTGGGGCAGGAAGAGACCCAGTACTTC. Residues: CASSGLGQEETQYF. The variable domain in full, completed from reference TRBV7-8 and TRBJ2-5, reads GAGVSQSPRYKVAKRGQDVALRCDPISGHVSLFWYQQALGQGPEFLTYFQNEAQLDKSGLPSDRFFAERPEGSVSTLKIQRTQQEDSAVYLCASSGLGQEETQYFGPGTRLLVL.

CDR3 nucleotide sequence: TGCGCCAGCAGGGATAGCGGGAGTGGCGGTGAGCAGTTCTTC. This translates into CASRDSGSGGEQFF. The rearrangement uses TRBV5-1 and TRBJ2-1; 9 bases align to TRBD2. The V and J ends lost 5 bases and 9 bases, in that order; junction bases with no gene match: 9. The CDR3 consists of 14 residues. Looked up from germline, CDR1 is SGHRS and CDR2 is YFSETQ.

The chain is built from TRBV5-4 and TRBJ2-3; 7 bases line up with TRBD2. The germline CDR1 and CDR2 sequences are SGHNT and YYREEE (reference sequence). The CDR3 contains 15 residues. J gave up 1 base and V 4 bases, and 6 bases lay outside the gene matches. Here the CDR3 reads CASSPPSGGTDTQYF. As DNA, the CDR3 is TGTGCCAGCAGCCCGCCTAGCGGAGGCACAGATACGCAGTATTTT. Variable domain in full (rest from reference TRBV5-4 and TRBJ2-3): ETGVTQSPTHLIKTRGQQVTLRCSSQSGHNTVSWYQQALGQGPQFIFQYYREEENGRGNFPPRFSGLQFPNYSSELNVNALELDDSALYLCASSPPSGGTDTQYFGPGTRLTVL.

This rearrangement joins TRBV10-3 to TRBJ2-1; TRBD2 matches at 13 bases. The CDR3 runs 15 residues. J gave up 5 bases and V 6 bases, and 4 bases lay outside the gene matches. The V gene's germline CDR1 is ENHRY and CDR2 SYGVKD. CDR3 DNA: TGTGCCATCAGAGTTACTAGCGGGGGGGACAATGAGCAGTTCTTC. Protein: CAIRVTSGGDNEQFF.

The genes are TRBV6-5 and TRBJ2-7; perhaps TRBD1 as D (5 bases). The CDR3 is made up of 13 amino acids. Trimming took 6 bases from V and 6 from J, leaving 15 bases between them. Germline values: CDR1 MNHEY, CDR2 SVGAGI. The CDR3 sequence is CASRQGSALEQYF. The CDR3 DNA reads TGTGCCAGCAGGCAGGGATCCGCCCTCGAGCAGTACTTC.

V gene TRBV5-1 combines with J gene TRBJ1-6; D is unresolved. V was trimmed by 2 bases and J by 0 bases, leaving 9 bases between them. This CDR3 is 16 amino acids long. Germline assignment: CDR1 SGHRS and CDR2 YFSETQ. CDR3 DNA sequence: TGCGCCAGCAGCTTTGGCCGGAGCTCCTATAATTCACCCCTCCACTTT. Protein sequence: CASSFGRSSYNSPLHF.

The V gene is TRBV18, the J gene TRBJ1-1; TRBD1 matches 8 bases. This CDR3 contains 16 residues. CDR1 and CDR2 from the germline V gene are KGHSH and LQKENI. The junction had 13 bases not matched to a gene; V was cut back by 5 bases and J by 5 bases. The CDR3: CASSSTLRGRETEAFF. In nucleotides, the CDR3 is TGTGCCAGCTCATCAACGCTCAGGGGGCGGGAAACTGAAGCTTTCTTT.

This clone was seen more than once but under ten times. The CDR3 DNA sequence: TGCAGTGCTAGTTATTCCGGGGTCTCCTACGAGCAGTACTTC. Translating it yields CSASYSGVSYEQYF. The chain recombines TRBV20-1 with TRBJ2-7; weak D call: TRBD2 (5 bases). The CDR3 sequence is 14 residues long. V lost 3 bases to trimming and J lost 0 bases, with 12 bases between them. Germline CDR1 reads DFQATT; CDR2 reads SNEGSKA (reference sequence).

This clone was counted a single time. The chain combines TRBV15 with TRBJ2-1, with 7 bases lining up with TRBD2. The CDR3 sequence is 15 residues long. Germline V CDR1 and CDR2: LNHNV, YYDKDF (reference sequence). The trim removed 5 bases at V and 1 base at J, leaving 5 bases unmatched. The chain's CDR3 is CATSYGRGSYNEQFF. CDR3 bases: TGTGCCACCAGCTATGGGCGGGGGTCCTACAATGAGCAGTTCTTC.

The count of this clone is one. V usage is TRBV7-8 and J usage is TRBJ2-3; 7 bases agree with TRBD1. V was pared by 2 bases and J by 4 bases, with 12 bases of the junction left unmatched. The CDR3 sequence is 17 residues long. Per germline, CDR1 SGHVS and CDR2 FQNEAQ. The CDR3 sequence is CASSLMTTGSVADTQYF. The CDR3 nucleotides are TGTGCCAGCAGCTTAATGACGACAGGGTCCGTGGCAGATACGCAGTATTTT.

The chain recombines TRBV5-1 with TRBJ2-5; 8 nucleotides align to TRBD2. CDR1 is SGHRS and CDR2 is YFSETQ in the germline V gene. J lost 6 bases, V lost 4 bases, and 14 bases had no gene match. This CDR3 comprises 16 residues. The CDR3 DNA follows: TGCGCCAGCAGCAACACGGTTAGCGGGGTGGGTCAGACCCAGTACTTC. Its translation is CASSNTVSGVGQTQYF.

This sequence joins TRBV30 and TRBJ2-5; 13 positions agree with TRBD2. V was clipped by 8 bases and J by 3 bases; unmatched bases: 9. This CDR3 has 15 amino acids. Per germline, CDR1 GTSNPN and CDR2 SVGIG (reference sequence). The CDR3 coding sequence is TGTGCCGGATCGACTAGCGGGAGGTTTAAAGAGACCCAGTACTTC. Translated, it gives CAGSTSGRFKETQYF. Filled out from reference TRBV30 and TRBJ2-5, the complete variable domain reads SQTIHQWPATLVQPVGSPLSLECTVEGTSNPNLYWYRQAAGRGLQLLFYSVGIGQISSEVPQNLSASRPQDRQFILSSKKLLLSDSGFYLCAGSTSGRFKETQYFGPGTRLLVL.

V usage is TRBV2 and J usage is TRBJ1-6; 7 bases agree with TRBD1. V lost 6 bases to trimming and J lost 9 bases; unmatched junction nucleotides: 11. CDR1 and CDR2 (germline): SNHLY, FYNNEI. This CDR3 contains 15 residues. The CDR3 reads CASSDLRGQVSPLHF. The CDR3 region has the DNA TGTGCCAGCAGCGACTTGAGGGGGCAGGTTTCACCCCTCCACTTT.

The chain links TRBV18 to TRBJ2-3, with no clear D. Between the trimmed V and J ends, which lost 1 base and 5 bases, there was a span of 4 bases. Germline V gene sequence: CDR1 KGHSH, CDR2 LQKENI. The CDR3 contains 12 residues. The CDR3 sequence: CASSPLLDTQYF. CDR3 sequence (DNA): TGTGCCAGCTCACCACTACTAGATACGCAGTATTTT. Full variable domain (outside the CDR3, taken from reference TRBV18 and TRBJ2-3): NAGVMQNPRHLVRRRGQEARLRCSPMKGHSHVYWYRQLPEEGLKFMVYLQKENIIDESGMPKERFSAEFPKEGPSILRIQQVVRGDSAAYFCASSPLLDTQYFGPGTRLTVL.

The chain uses TRBV4-2 and TRBJ2-7; 9 nucleotides line up with TRBD2. With V trimmed by 3 bases and J by 6 bases, 12 bases remained unmatched. The germline V gene encodes CDR1 LGHNA and CDR2 YNFKEQ. The CDR3 is 16 residues long. CDR3 region: CASSQQWGTSFAEQYF. CDR3 DNA: TGTGCCAGCAGCCAGCAGTGGGGGACTAGCTTTGCCGAGCAGTACTTC.